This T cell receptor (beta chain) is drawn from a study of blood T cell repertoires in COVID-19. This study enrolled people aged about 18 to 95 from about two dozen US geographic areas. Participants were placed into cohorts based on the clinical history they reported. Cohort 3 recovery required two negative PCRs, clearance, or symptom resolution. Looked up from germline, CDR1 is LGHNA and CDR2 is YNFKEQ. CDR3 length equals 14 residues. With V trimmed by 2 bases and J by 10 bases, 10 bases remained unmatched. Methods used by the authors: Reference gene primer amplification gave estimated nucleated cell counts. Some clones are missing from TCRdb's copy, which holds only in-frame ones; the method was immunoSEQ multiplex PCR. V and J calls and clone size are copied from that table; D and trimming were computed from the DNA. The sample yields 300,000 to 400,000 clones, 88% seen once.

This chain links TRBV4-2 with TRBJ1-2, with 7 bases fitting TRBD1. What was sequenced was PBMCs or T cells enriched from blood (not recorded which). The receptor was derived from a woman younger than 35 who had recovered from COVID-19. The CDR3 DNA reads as TGTGCCAGCAGCCAACTGCGCAGGGGGGATGACTACACCTTC. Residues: CASSQLRRGDDYTF.